Shown below are 14 T cell receptor beta chains from a single sample sequenced in a study of T cells in Graves' hyperthyroidism and ophthalmopathy (dated by TCRdb to the late 2010s). Library construction relied on multiplex PCR. TCRdb records Illumina HiSeq 2000 as the sequencer. Amplification of TCR beta CDR3 regions was carried out from RNA transcripts. The TCR CDR3 was subjected to a first round of RT-PCR using the HTBI primer set and the Qiagen OneStep RT-PCR kit. Using fastp trimming at Q25 and MiXCR clonotype assembly, TCRdb reanalyzed the public sequencing data and kept in-frame beta chains. Entries that share a CDR3 protein sequence are merged under the most common genes and DNA. The sample has 300,000 to 450,000 distinct CDR3 sequences on record, 14% to 15% of them singletons. Of the sample, approximately 30% is held by the ten largest clones. Sequencing input: blood. Receptors originate from a woman aged 30 to 39 with Graves' hyperthyroidism.

Comment on this clonotype: Just one base apart from a much larger clone, this may be a read error. The rearrangement joins TRBV5-8 to TRBJ2-1; weak D call: TRBD2 (6 bases). Germline lookup yields CDR1 SGHTS and CDR2 YDEGEE. The CDR3 loop spans 14 amino acids. The CDR3 loop is CTSSLGQEGNEQFF. CDR3 bases: TGTACCAGCAGCCTTGGGCAGGAGGGGAATGAGCAGTTCTTC.

V gene TRBV29-1 combines with J gene TRBJ2-7; 12 nucleotides align to TRBD2. The CDR3 length is 13 residues. J gave up 2 bases and V 7 bases, and 3 bases lay outside the gene matches. Germline V gives CDR1 SQVTM, CDR2 ANQGSEA. CDR3 sequence: CSGRLAGAYEQYF. The CDR3 DNA is TGCAGCGGAAGACTAGCGGGAGCCTACGAGCAGTACTTC.

This clonotype was counted many times. The chain couples TRBV11-1 to TRBJ2-7, with a tentative D call TRBD2 (5 bases). Trimming removed 3 bases at V and 7 bases at J, with 13 bases between. The CDR3 consists of 13 residues. Per the germline V gene, CDR1 is SGHAT and CDR2 is FQDESV (reference sequence). For the CDR3, the DNA is TGTGCCAGCAGCTTGGGGAGTGGTCTGGAGCAGTACTTC. Translated: CASSLGSGLEQYF. The complete variable domain, with remaining parts taken from reference TRBV11-1 and TRBJ2-7, reads EAEVAQSPRYKITEKSQAVAFWCDPISGHATLYWYRQILGQGPELLVQFQDESVVDDSQLPKDRFSAERLKGVDSTLKIQPAELGDSAMYLCASSLGSGLEQYFGPGTRLTVT.

This clonotype was seen repeatedly, ten times or more. The chain employs TRBV18 and TRBJ1-1; tentatively, D is TRBD1 (5 bases). Trimming removed 2 bases from V and 1 base from J, with 8 bases in between. The CDR3 is made up of 14 amino acids. CDR1 and CDR2 (germline): KGHSH, LQKENI. The CDR3, as DNA: TGTGCCAGCTCACCAGGGGCACCGAACACTGAAGCTTTCTTT. Protein: CASSPGAPNTEAFF.

This clonotype was found a few times. The rearrangement links TRBV20-1 to TRBJ2-3; D remains ambiguous. Trimming removed 1 base from V and 3 bases from J, with 5 bases in between. This CDR3 contains 12 residues. From germline, CDR1 is DFQATT and CDR2 SNEGSKA (reference sequence). The CDR3 sequence is CSARVGTDTQYF. For the CDR3, the DNA is TGCAGTGCTAGAGTAGGAACAGATACGCAGTATTTT.

This clonotype was counted many times. The chain links TRBV11-2 to TRBJ2-5; D is uncertain. Germline assignment: CDR1 SGHAT and CDR2 FQNNGV. CDR3 length equals 15 residues. V was pared by 0 bases and J by 1 base, with 9 bases between. CDR3 sequence: CASSLDLASQETQYF. The CDR3 DNA reads TGTGCCAGCAGCTTAGATCTGGCTAGCCAAGAGACCCAGTACTTC.

The chain recombines TRBV14 with TRBJ2-1; D remains unclear. From germline, CDR1 is SGHDN and CDR2 FVKESK. Trimming removed 6 bases from V and 8 bases from J, with 14 bases in between. CDR3 length: 13 amino acids. The CDR3 DNA is TGTGCCAGCAGTCAAAATTGGGAAGATGAGCAGTTCTTC. This translates into CASSQNWEDEQFF. The variable domain in full, with the rest retrieved from reference TRBV14 and TRBJ2-1, is EAGVTQFPSHSVIEKGQTVTLRCDPISGHDNLYWYRRVMGKEIKFLLHFVKESKQDESGMPNNRFLAERTGGTYSTLKVQPAELEDSGVYFCASSQNWEDEQFFGPGTRLTVL.

This clonotype was picked up many times. The chain is built from TRBV3-1 and TRBJ1-1, with D possibly matching TRBD1 (5 bases). The CDR3 runs to 14 residues. Germline CDR1 is LGHDT and CDR2 is YNNKEL (reference sequence). V was pared by 3 bases and J by 5 bases, with 13 bases between. This CDR3 reads CASSHGRVGTEAFF. In DNA form, the CDR3 reads TGTGCCAGCAGCCATGGCAGGGTTGGGACTGAAGCTTTCTTT.

This clonotype was detected ten times or more. The J gene is TRBJ2-7, the V gene TRBV2; 11 positions match TRBD1. CDR1 SNHLY and CDR2 FYNNEI come from the germline V gene. CDR3 length equals 16 residues. V was clipped by 5 bases and J by 4 bases; unmatched bases: 10. CDR3 in DNA: TGTGCCAGCAGTATGGACAGGGGGCCAAAAAGATACGAGCAGTACTTC. Protein sequence: CASSMDRGPKRYEQYF.

This clonotype has only a few counts. The V gene is TRBV5-5, the J gene TRBJ1-1; D gene ambiguous. Germline V gene data show CDR1 as SGHKS and CDR2 as YYEKEE (reference sequence). The CDR3 sequence is 13 residues long. Between the trimmed V and J ends, which lost 1 base and 6 bases, there was a span of 10 bases. The CDR3 nucleotides are TGTGCCAGCAGCTTGCGGGGAGCGCCTGAAGCTTTCTTT. Encoded protein: CASSLRGAPEAFF.

The chain recombines TRBV12-3 or TRBV12-4 with TRBJ2-3, with D possibly being TRBD1 or TRBD2 (5 bases each). This CDR3 region has 14 residues. The V gene lost 7 bases and the J gene lost 0 bases, with 11 bases spanning the gap. For the CDR3, the DNA is TGTGCCAGCAAGACCGGGGCTAGCACAGATACGCAGTATTTT. It is translated as CASKTGASTDTQYF.

In its sample, this clonotype was seen many times. This rearrangement joins TRBV5-1 to TRBJ2-7, with D perhaps matching TRBD2 (6 bases). The CDR3 consists of 17 residues. Germline CDR1 is SGHRS and CDR2 is YFSETQ. V was cut by 4 bases and J by 4 bases, with 24 bases left in between. The CDR3 region is CASSPEKVGGNAYEQYF. CDR3 bases: TGCGCCAGCAGCCCAGAAAAGGTCGGCGGGAATGCTTACGAGCAGTACTTC.

About this clonotype: A much larger clone sits a single nucleotide away, making a read error possible. The genes are TRBV5-1 and TRBJ2-1; D remains unclear. CDR1 SGHRS and CDR2 YFSETQ come from the germline V gene. CDR3 size: 14 residues. Written as DNA, the CDR3 is TGCGCCAGCAGCCTAGAGCCTTTCTACAATGAGCAGCTCTTC. It encodes CASSLEPFYNEQLF.

This clonotype occurred many times. The J gene is TRBJ2-7, the V gene TRBV2; 9 nucleotides match TRBD1. With 4 bases clipped from V and 4 bases from J, the junction kept 11 bases outside the gene matches. The CDR3 consists of 16 residues. Germline CDR1 is SNHLY and CDR2 is FYNNEI. The CDR3 bases are TGTGCCAGCAGTGTGTTTTCGGGACAGGGTTCTTACGAGCAGTACTTC. This codes for CASSVFSGQGSYEQYF.